This is a list of T cell receptor beta chains from one sample in a study of cytomegalovirus exposure and HLA in healthy donors. Generated by immunoSEQ multiplex PCR, the TCRdb table keeps only in-frame clones and is missing some. Among about 160,000 clones listed, around 76% were seen once. Sequenced: PBMCs. All receptors come from a man aged 35 to 55 in good health and CMV-seronegative. CDR3s include the opening cysteine and the closing phenylalanine or tryptophan. The D gene is left open where the match is weak. Part of the rows lack a size; the others show once, few, many or a class for expanded clones.

few TRBJ1-1 . 14 TRBV2 CASWSGDGNTEAFF TGTGCCAGCTGGTCGGGGGACGGGAACACTGAAGCTTTCTTT
. TRBJ2-1 . 14 TRBV7-9 CASSLYRARSEQFF TGTGCCAGCAGCTTATATCGTGCAAGGAGTGAGCAGTTCTTC
. TRBJ2-2 . 14 TRBV2 CASSWTGNTGELFF TGTGCCAGCAGTTGGACTGGGAACACCGGGGAGCTGTTTTTT
. TRBJ2-3 TRBD2 15 TRBV9 CASSALADATDTQYF TGTGCCAGCAGCGCCCTAGCGGACGCCACAGATACGCAGTATTTT
. TRBJ2-3 TRBD2 15 TRBV28 CASSSTSVTPNTQYF TGTGCCAGCAGTTCCACTAGCGTGACACCAAATACGCAGTATTTT
. TRBJ1-2 . 13 TRBV30 CAWATNINYGYTF TGTGCCTGGGCCACAAATATTAACTATGGCTACACCTTC
. TRBJ1-3 . 16 TRBV18 CASSPFDRTPGNTIYF TGTGCCAGCTCACCATTCGACAGGACCCCTGGAAACACCATATATTTT
. TRBJ2-2 TRBD2 15 TRBV2 CASSLAGPNTGELFF TGTGCCAGCAGTCTAGCGGGACCGAACACCGGGGAGCTGTTTTTT
. TRBJ2-1 TRBD2 16 TRBV7-9 CASSPLIAGSYNEQFF TGTGCCAGCAGCCCACTAATAGCGGGCTCCTACAATGAGCAGTTCTTC
. TRBJ1-3 . 16 TRBV7-2 CASSPRSGYLGNTIYF TGTGCCAGCAGTCCGAGGTCTGGGTACCTCGGAAACACCATATATTTT
. TRBJ2-1 TRBD2 17 TRBV4-1 CASSLLPSSGGLNEQFF TGCGCCAGCAGCCTCCTCCCGAGTAGCGGGGGCCTTAATGAGCAGTTCTTC
few TRBJ1-5 . 18 TRBV19 CASSRAGNSKWSNQPQHF TGTGCCAGTAGTCGGGCAGGGAACTCCAAATGGAGCAATCAGCCCCAGCATTTT
. TRBJ1-4 TRBD1 14 TRBV9 CASSETGLNEKLFF TGTGCCAGCAGCGAGACAGGGCTTAATGAAAAACTGTTTTTT
. TRBJ2-1 TRBD2 16 TRBV11-2 CASSTGTSGTYNEQFF TGTGCCAGCAGCACCGGGACTAGCGGGACCTACAATGAGCAGTTCTTC
. TRBJ1-4 TRBD1 16 TRBV30 CAWGSGTGSANEKLFF TGTGCCTGGGGCTCCGGGACAGGGAGTGCTAATGAAAAACTGTTTTTT
. TRBJ2-7 TRBD1 13 TRBV9 CASSNDPGGEQYF TGTGCCAGCAGCAACGACCCAGGGGGCGAGCAGTACTTC
. TRBJ2-7 . 12 TRBV9 CASSVVFYEQYF TGTGCCAGCAGCGTTGTCTTCTACGAGCAGTACTTC
. TRBJ2-2 . 12 TRBV30 CAWGQNTGELFF TGTGCCTGGGGACAGAACACCGGGGAGCTGTTTTTT
. TRBJ1-1 . 15 TRBV29-1 CSVVKSLSMNTEAFF TGCAGCGTTGTAAAAAGCCTGTCAATGAACACTGAAGCTTTCTTT
. TRBJ2-1 TRBD2 18 TRBV4-2 CASSHRLGLAVTYNEQFF TGTGCCAGCAGCCACCGCCTCGGACTAGCGGTAACTTACAATGAGCAGTTCTTC
. TRBJ2-3 TRBD2 16 TRBV27 CASSWAGGSSTDTQYF TGTGCCAGCAGTTGGGCGGGAGGGTCTAGCACAGATACGCAGTATTTT
once TRBJ2-3 . 14 TRBV18 CASSPGGLRGTQYF TGTGCCAGCTCACCAGGAGGACTAAGGGGTACGCAGTATTTT
. TRBJ2-3 TRBD1 17 TRBV6-4 CASSATGEIKGTDTQYF TGTGCCAGCAGTGCCACAGGGGAGATAAAAGGCACAGATACGCAGTATTTT
. TRBJ2-3 TRBD1 15 TRBV18 CASSPRQGVADTQYF TGTGCCAGCTCACCACGGCAGGGGGTCGCAGATACGCAGTATTTT
few TRBJ2-2 . 13 TRBV25-1 CASSEGDTGELFF TGTGCCAGCAGTGAGGGAGACACCGGGGAGCTGTTTTTT
few TRBJ1-2 TRBD1 16 TRBV7-8 CASSLDEQGARGGYTF TGTGCCAGCAGCTTAGACGAACAGGGGGCGCGGGGTGGCTACACCTTC
. TRBJ1-3 . 14 TRBV28 CASSPWTYGNTIYF TGTGCCAGCAGTCCCTGGACATATGGAAACACCATATATTTT
once TRBJ2-5 . 14 TRBV5-6 CASSFKRLRETQYF TGTGCCAGCAGCTTCAAGAGGCTACGGGAGACCCAGTACTTC
. TRBJ1-2 TRBD1 14 TRBV5-1 CASSRGQELDGYTF TGCGCCAGCAGCCGGGGACAGGAATTGGATGGCTACACCTTC
. TRBJ2-3 . 14 TRBV5-1 CASSPGVSTDTQYF TGCGCCAGCAGTCCAGGGGTTAGCACAGATACGCAGTATTTT
few TRBJ2-1 TRBD2 16 TRBV11-2 CASSLKAREGHNEQFF TGTGCCAGCAGCTTAAAAGCGCGGGAGGGCCATAATGAGCAGTTCTTC
. TRBJ1-2 . 12 TRBV6-5 CASSGGVYGYTF TGTGCCAGCAGTGGGGGGGTTTATGGCTACACCTTC
few TRBJ2-7 TRBD2 15 TRBV7-6 CASSPLAGDSYEQYF TGTGCCAGCAGCCCGTTAGCGGGAGATAGTTACGAGCAGTACTTC
. TRBJ2-2 . 16 TRBV6-5 CASSYSSGPNTGELFF TGTGCCAGCAGTTACTCTAGCGGACCTAACACCGGGGAGCTGTTTTTT
. TRBJ1-2 . 13 TRBV28 CASSSAIDYGYTF TGTGCCAGCAGTTCCGCGATAGACTATGGCTACACCTTC
. TRBJ2-7 TRBD2 13 TRBV4-1 CASSQGLANEQYF TGCGCCAGCAGCCAAGGACTAGCTAACGAGCAGTACTTC
. TRBJ2-1 TRBD2 15 TRBV6-5 CASSYSGILTNEQFF TGTGCCAGCAGTTACAGCGGGATCCTAACCAATGAGCAGTTCTTC
once TRBJ1-1 TRBD1 15 TRBV28 CASSPGDRVNTEAFF TGTGCCAGCAGTCCCGGGGACAGGGTAAACACTGAAGCTTTCTTT
. TRBJ2-4 . 14 TRBV11-2 CASSLGPAGNIQYF TGTGCCAGCAGCTTAGGGCCCGCGGGGAACATTCAGTACTTC
. TRBJ2-2 TRBD1 14 TRBV14 CASSPGQGVGELFF TGTGCCAGCAGCCCCGGGCAGGGGGTCGGGGAGCTGTTTTTT
. TRBJ2-1 . 15 TRBV15 CATSILQGIANEQFF TGTGCCACCAGCATACTACAGGGTATAGCCAATGAGCAGTTCTTC
. TRBJ1-1 . 16 TRBV19 CASSTGRGSMNTEAFF TGTGCCAGTAGTACCGGGAGGGGCTCGATGAACACTGAAGCTTTCTTT
. TRBJ1-1 . 13 TRBV29-1 CSVEHGDGTEAFF TGCAGCGTTGAACACGGAGACGGGACTGAAGCTTTCTTT
. TRBJ2-4 . 12 TRBV6-6 CASSYMWEIQYF TGTGCCAGCAGTTACATGTGGGAGATTCAGTACTTC
. TRBJ2-7 TRBD2 16 TRBV5-1 CASSDELAGGPYEQYF TGCGCCAGCAGCGACGAACTAGCGGGAGGTCCCTACGAGCAGTACTTC
. TRBJ1-5 . 14 TRBV9 CASSVGSQHQPQHF TGTGCCAGCAGCGTAGGTAGCCAACATCAGCCCCAGCATTTT
. TRBJ1-6 . 15 TRBV15 CATALSSSYNSPLHF TGTGCCACCGCGCTTTCGAGCTCCTATAATTCACCCCTCCACTTT
. TRBJ1-2 TRBD1 14 TRBV5-1 CASSYEQGYYGYTF TGCGCCAGCAGTTACGAACAGGGGTACTATGGCTACACCTTC
. TRBJ2-7 TRBD2 15 TRBV6-5 CASSYAAGVYYEQYF TGTGCCAGCAGTTATGCAGCGGGAGTGTACTACGAGCAGTACTTC
. TRBJ2-5 TRBD2 16 TRBV9 CASSVGTSGIGETQYF TGTGCCAGCAGCGTGGGGACTAGCGGGATAGGGGAGACCCAGTACTTC